The 8 T cell receptor beta chains below all came from one sample that was sequenced in a study of blood T cells in healthy people across ages. Next came a second PCR, run for roughly 6 to 11 cycles, which used a sample-barcoded 5' primer along with a J-beta primer mix. Using its own MiXCR run on the 5' RACE reads, TCRdb lists one record per CDR3 protein. The data contain about 1.4 million distinct CDR3 sequences, around 59% of them singletons. Sequencing was performed on blood. The receptors derive from a man younger than 30 in good health.

In this sample, this clonotype turned up once. Relative to the germline gene, one junction end is altered; a read error may explain this. This chain links TRBV25-1 with TRBJ1-2; unclear D gene. The CDR3 covers 15 residues. Germline V gives CDR1 MGHDK, CDR2 SYGVNS. CDR3 sequence (DNA): TGTGCCAGCAGTGAATCAGGCGCCGGGAGCTATGGCTACACCTTT. Protein: CASSESGAGSYGYTF.

This clonotype was seen a handful of times. This chain uses TRBV10-3 with TRBJ2-3, with 7 bases fitting TRBD2. Per germline, CDR1 ENHRY and CDR2 SYGVKD. V was pared by 8 bases and J by 1 base, with 6 bases of the junction left unmatched. This CDR3 spans 14 amino acids. DNA for the CDR3: TGTGCCATCGAAGCGGGGAGGGGCACAGATACGCAGTATTTT. It is translated as CAIEAGRGTDTQYF.

The rearrangement links TRBV7-6 to TRBJ2-1; 12 nucleotides align to TRBD2. Germline V lookup: CDR1 SGHVS, CDR2 FNYEAQ. The J segment lost 7 bases and the V segment lost 6 bases, leaving 10 bases of the junction unmatched. The CDR3 loop spans 16 amino acids. The CDR3 is CASSLAGGLVGNEQFF. The CDR3 nucleotides are TGTGCCAGCAGTCTAGCGGGGGGGCTGGTCGGGAATGAGCAGTTCTTC.

The J gene is TRBJ2-5, the V gene TRBV27, with 9 bases fitting TRBD2. This CDR3 has 14 amino acids. Looked up from germline, CDR1 is MNHEY and CDR2 is SMNVEV (reference sequence). Losses at the gene ends were 3 bases for V and 4 bases for J; bases not matched to a gene: 3. CDR3 sequence: CASSFSGSGETQYF. DNA of the CDR3: TGTGCCAGCAGTTTTAGCGGGAGTGGAGAGACCCAGTACTTC.

This clonotype was detected a few times. The gene calls are TRBV2 and TRBJ2-3; 7 bases map to TRBD1. CDR1 and CDR2 from the germline V gene are SNHLY and FYNNEI. Trimming at V came to 8 bases and at J to 2 bases, leaving 4 bases not matched to a gene. CDR3 length: 13 residues. The CDR3 region has the DNA TGTGCCAGCGAGGGACAGTCCACAGATACGCAGTATTTT. Residues: CASEGQSTDTQYF.

This clonotype was seen just once. This sequence joins TRBV6-2 or TRBV6-3 and TRBJ2-4; D may correspond to TRBD1 or TRBD2 (6 bases each). The J call may be incorrect, as the DNA end agrees better with TRBJ2-7. The germline V gene has CDR1 MNHEY and CDR2 SVGEGT. CDR3 length: 15 amino acids. The CDR3 spells CASRGGWQDYYEQYF. The CDR3 DNA reads as TGTGCCAGCAGGGGGGGCTGGCAAGATTATTACGAGCAGTACTTC.

There are a few counts of this clonotype. This chain connects TRBV10-3 to TRBJ2-1, with 13 bases lining up with TRBD2. V trimming: 10 bases; J trimming: 8 bases; junction bases outside the gene matches: 14. The CDR3 has 16 residues. CDR1 is ENHRY and CDR2 is SYGVKD in the germline V gene. The CDR3 nucleotides read TGTGCCACGGGACGGACTAGCGGGAGCTTTGTCGATGAGCAGTTCTTC. Translating gives CATGRTSGSFVDEQFF.

V gene TRBV28 combines with J gene TRBJ2-7; D unresolved. CDR3 length: 10 amino acids. V lost 8 bases and J 7 bases, leaving 9 bases between the germline ends. The germline V gene has CDR1 MDHEN and CDR2 SYDVKM. DNA of the CDR3: TGTGCCAGCGCCCTCAGAGAGCAGTACTTC. Translating it yields CASALREQYF. The variable domain in full, with the rest retrieved from reference TRBV28 and TRBJ2-7, is DVKVTQSSRYLVKRTGEKVFLECVQDMDHENMFWYRQDPGLGLRLIYFSYDVKMKEKGDIPEGYSVSREKKERFSLILESASTNQTSMYLCASALREQYFGPGTRLTVT.